The T cell receptor beta chain under discussion was sequenced for a study of blood T cell repertoires in COVID-19. On the study more broadly: From the United States, Italy and Spain came samples of acute and convalescent COVID-19.

The CDR3 extends over 16 amino acids. The germline gives CDR1 KGHSH, CDR2 LQKENI. V was trimmed by 2 bases and J by 0 bases, leaving 11 bases between them. Clones were read by immunoSEQ multiplex PCR, and TCRdb kept only the in-frame ones, dropping some. The data show approximately 300,000 clones, 87% seen once. Membership in each cohort depended on participant-reported clinical history. V is TRBV18 and J is TRBJ1-3; D remains unclear. The clonotype originates from a young woman who had recovered from COVID-19. The sample was PBMCs or T cells enriched from blood (not recorded which). In nucleotides, the CDR3 is TGTGCCAGCTCACCAGCCAGCGCAAGCTCTGGAAACACCATATATTTT. Amino acids: CASSPASASSGNTIYF.